These T cell receptor beta chains were read from a single sample in a study of HIV-infected patients and healthy controls. TCRdb independently ran MiXCR on the 5' RACE reads; one entry per CDR3 protein. The sample has 10,000 or so distinct CDR3 sequences, around 5.4% seen once. Material: blood. These receptors were collected from an adult in good health. CDR3s leave out the opening cysteine and the closing phenylalanine or tryptophan. A D gene is named only where the DNA matches it firmly.

d_gene: NA; v_gene: TRBV11-1; j_gene: TRBJ1-1; len: 9; CDR3aa: ASSPNTEAF
d_gene: NA; v_gene: TRBV12-3/TRBV12-4; j_gene: TRBJ2-2; len: 14; CDR3aa: ASSFRPGANTGELF
d_gene: NA; v_gene: TRBV7-9; j_gene: TRBJ1-1; len: 13; CDR3aa: ASSLALGGRTEAF
d_gene: NA; v_gene: TRBV5-1; j_gene: TRBJ1-1; len: 12; CDR3aa: ASSLWGMNTEAF
d_gene: NA; v_gene: TRBV28; j_gene: TRBJ1-2; len: 13; CDR3aa: ASSFIDLMNYGYT
d_gene: NA; v_gene: TRBV12-3/TRBV12-4; j_gene: TRBJ2-1; len: 10; CDR3aa: ASSFGGGLWF
d_gene: NA; v_gene: TRBV7-2; j_gene: TRBJ2-1; len: 13; CDR3aa: ASSLAGDSYNEQF
d_gene: TRBD1; v_gene: TRBV3-1; j_gene: TRBJ1-3; len: 15; CDR3aa: ASSQDPTGTGRNTIY
d_gene: TRBD2; v_gene: TRBV4-1; j_gene: TRBJ2-5; len: 16; CDR3aa: ASSHATGTSGSQETQY
d_gene: NA; v_gene: TRBV30; j_gene: TRBJ1-2; len: 12; CDR3aa: AWSVQGGDYGYT